This passage covers 15 T cell receptor beta chains from one sample sequenced in a study of identical twins. TCRdb independently ran MiXCR on the 5' RACE reads; one entry per CDR3 protein. The repertoire holds about 530,000 distinct CDR3 sequences, 13% to 15% seen once, with roughly 0.42% in the top ten. These data were also reused for a study on yellow fever vaccine responses in identical twins.

Material for sequencing was CD4+ T cells sorted from blood. Every receptor here comes from a woman between 18 and 29 years old in good health.

The rearrangement joins TRBV25-1 to TRBJ2-7; 9 nucleotides line up with TRBD1. The CDR3 totals 15 residues. Germline CDR1 reads MGHDK; CDR2 reads SYGVNS. The junction had 5 bases not matched to a gene; V was cut back by 0 bases and J by 5 bases. The CDR3 nucleotides are TGTGCCAGCAGTGAATATCGGGGACAGGGCAACGAGCAGTACTTC. This gives the protein CASSEYRGQGNEQYF.

The gene calls are TRBV7-6 and TRBJ2-3, with 7 bases matching TRBD2. Germline CDR1 is SGHVS and CDR2 is FNYEAQ. Trimming at V came to 0 bases and at J to 5 bases, leaving 5 bases not matched to a gene. The CDR3 is 15 amino acids. The CDR3 DNA reads as TGTGCCAGCAGCTTAGCGGGAGGGCCAATAGATACGCAGTATTTT. It encodes CASSLAGGPIDTQYF.

This chain connects TRBV5-4 to TRBJ2-1; 9 bases map to TRBD1. Germline V gene lookup returns CDR1 SGHNT and CDR2 YYREEE (reference sequence). The length of the CDR3 is 14 residues. J was trimmed by 4 bases and V by 4 bases; bases with no gene match: 3. CDR3 DNA: TGTGCCAGCAGCCAAGGACAGGGGTACAATGAGCAGTTCTTC. Translated, it gives CASSQGQGYNEQFF.

This chain joins TRBV6-5 and TRBJ1-1; D gene uncertain. This CDR3 region has 14 residues. The germline V gene encodes CDR1 MNHEY and CDR2 SVGAGI. V was clipped by 4 bases and J by 2 bases, with 11 bases between them. The CDR3 coding sequence is TGTGCCAGCAGTTCCACAGCGTTTAACACTGAAGCTTTCTTT. Protein: CASSSTAFNTEAFF.

This clonotype turned up a few times. The genes are TRBV29-1 and TRBJ2-2; TRBD1 or TRBD2 may be the D gene (5 bases each). Germline V gene lookup returns CDR1 SQVTM and CDR2 ANQGSEA. The V end was cut by 0 bases, the J end by 7 bases, with 9 bases between. This CDR3 has 13 residues. The CDR3 DNA is TGCAGCGTTGAAGATTCTGGGGGCGGGGAGCTGTTTTTT. As protein: CSVEDSGGGELFF.

This sequence joins TRBV14 and TRBJ1-1, with D unclear. Germline CDR1 SGHDN, CDR2 FVKESK. The CDR3 has 14 amino acids. Trimming took off 3 bases at V and 3 bases at J, with 11 bases between the two ends. This chain's CDR3 is CASSHRGFDTEAFF. The CDR3 nucleotides are TGTGCCAGCAGCCATCGAGGGTTCGACACTGAAGCTTTCTTT.

V gene TRBV12-3 or TRBV12-4 combines with J gene TRBJ2-1; 7 bases line up with TRBD2. This CDR3 comprises 16 residues. The V segment lost 3 bases and the J segment 4 bases; nucleotides outside the gene matches: 9. CDR3 DNA: TGTGCCAGCAGTTTCTTTAGGGACTACCCTTACAATGAGCAGTTCTTC. It encodes CASSFFRDYPYNEQFF.

There are a few counts of this clonotype. The chain combines TRBV12-3 or TRBV12-4 with TRBJ2-3; 7 bases align to TRBD2. This CDR3 is built from 16 residues. After removal of 3 bases from V and 0 bases from J, the junction contained 6 bases not matched to a gene. CDR3 sequence reads: CASSFLAATSTDTQYF. The CDR3 nucleotides are TGTGCCAGCAGTTTTCTAGCGGCAACTAGCACAGATACGCAGTATTTT.

This clonotype was seen a handful of times. V is TRBV25-1 and J is TRBJ2-2, with D maybe TRBD2 (6 bases). V lost 2 bases to trimming and J lost 0 bases, with 13 bases between them. The germline gives CDR1 MGHDK, CDR2 SYGVNS. The CDR3 consists of 17 residues. Here the CDR3 reads CASSEGGGGSNTGELFF. CDR3 DNA: TGTGCCAGCAGTGAAGGGGGTGGAGGGTCGAACACCGGGGAGCTGTTTTTT.

This clonotype was detected only a few times. The chain uses TRBV18 and TRBJ2-3; D might be TRBD2 (6 bases). Germline V CDR1 and CDR2: KGHSH, LQKENI. The CDR3 runs to 14 residues. V gave up 6 bases and J gave up 2 bases, with 12 bases separating them. The DNA of the CDR3 is TGTGCCAGCTCGAGTGGGGGGAACACAGATACGCAGTATTTT. It translates to CASSSGGNTDTQYF.

This clonotype was counted only a few times. The gene calls are TRBV15 and TRBJ1-4; D call uncertain. Per the germline V gene, CDR1 is LNHNV and CDR2 is YYDKDF (reference sequence). The CDR3 extends over 15 amino acids. Trimming left V 2 bases short and J 4 bases short, with 11 bases between. CDR3 nucleotide sequence: TGTGCCACCAGCAGAAGACCGACCGTTAATGAAAAACTGTTTTTT. It specifies CATSRRPTVNEKLFF.

This clonotype was seen more than once but under ten times. The genes are TRBV5-5 and TRBJ1-6, with a weak D call TRBD1 (6 bases). Trimming cost V 0 bases and J 7 bases, with 8 bases left between them. The CDR3 has 14 residues. CDR1 SGHKS and CDR2 YYEKEE come from the germline V gene (reference sequence). CDR3 loop: CASSLDQGNSPLHF. The CDR3 region has the DNA TGTGCCAGCAGCTTGGACCAGGGGAATTCACCCCTCCACTTT.

This clonotype was recorded many times. In DNA, the CDR3 is TGTGCCAGCAGGCCCAGCGGGGAGGGTAATTCACCCCTCCACTTT. Its translation: CASRPSGEGNSPLHF. This chain connects TRBV12-3 or TRBV12-4 to TRBJ1-6; D remains ambiguous. The CDR3 covers 15 residues. Trimming removed 6 bases at V and 6 bases at J, with 15 bases between.

In its sample, this clonotype was seen many times. The chain couples TRBV6-1 to TRBJ1-4, with D uncertain. This CDR3 region has 13 residues. CDR1 and CDR2 (germline): MNHNS, SASEGT. Trimming took off 6 bases at V and 8 bases at J, with 13 bases between the two ends. DNA of the CDR3: TGTGCCAGCAGACGGGCCATTGGCGAAAAACTGTTTTTT. It yields the protein CASRRAIGEKLFF.

In its sample, this clonotype was seen a few times. V usage is TRBV20-1 and J usage is TRBJ2-7, with D perhaps given as TRBD1 or TRBD2 (5 bases each). The V gene lost 3 bases and the J gene lost 0 bases, with 12 bases spanning the gap. CDR1 is DFQATT and CDR2 is SNEGSKA in the germline V gene (reference sequence). This CDR3 spans 14 amino acids. The CDR3 reads CSASGGQSSYEQYF. CDR3 in DNA: TGCAGTGCTAGTGGGGGTCAGAGCTCCTACGAGCAGTACTTC.